This T cell receptor beta chain was captured in a study of post-analysis software for immune sequencing data. About the research overall: Relapsing-remitting, secondary progressive and progressive-relapsing multiple sclerosis were all included among the disease courses.

Germline values: CDR1 DFQATT, CDR2 SNEGSKA (reference sequence). The CDR3 spans 16 residues. J lost 4 bases, V lost 3 bases, and 12 bases had no gene match. Notes on the study in general: Clustering by F measure revealed strong co-clustering among samples prepared together in one batch. Patients showed TRBV5-6, TRBV5-1 and TRBV20-1 among a handful of TRBV segments more frequent than in controls. Normalized Chao1 diversity in multiple sclerosis patients fell significantly below that of controls.

Libraries were made from TCR beta cDNA, and they carried unique molecular identifiers. Each sample of roughly 0.95 to 10 million input T cells yielded 500,000 or so cDNA molecules, so each molecule approximated one T cell. One entry per CDR3 protein, called by TCRdb with MiXCR from the PCR reads. The sample includes 600,000 to 750,000 distinct CDR3 sequences, 59% of them seen just once. A remark on this clonotype: What it recognizes is unknown.

The sequence came from a girl aged 2-9 years with multiple sclerosis. Sample: blood. The rearrangement links TRBV20-1 to TRBJ1-5; TRBD1 matches 7 bases. CDR3 coding DNA: TGCAGTGCTAGTAAGGGAGGGTCAGGGGGAAATCAGCCCCAGCATTTT. Its protein is CSASKGGSGGNQPQHF.